A selection of T cell receptor beta chains follows, all from one sample in a study of cytomegalovirus exposure and HLA in healthy donors. Some clones are missing from TCRdb's copy, which holds only in-frame ones; the method was immunoSEQ multiplex PCR. The profile shows over 200,000 clones, 87% of them singletons. Sequences were obtained from PBMCs. The receptor set was obtained from a woman aged 18-29 years in good health and CMV-seropositive. Each CDR3 is given with its conserved first and last residue. D genes are given only for firm matches. Part of the rows lack a size; the others show once, few, many or a class for expanded clones.

CDR3,DNA,size,D,V,J
CASRVPGGRETQYF,TGTGCCAGCAGAGTCCCGGGGGGTCGGGAGACCCAGTACTTC,NA,TRBD2,TRBV28,TRBJ2-5
CAITPSGGAPSTDTQYF,TGCGCCATCACCCCCAGTGGGGGGGCGCCTAGCACAGATACGCAGTATTTT,NA,NA,TRBV5-1,TRBJ2-3
CASLQGEGYEQYF,TGTGCCAGCCTACAGGGTGAGGGGTACGAGCAGTACTTC,once,NA,TRBV28,TRBJ2-7
CASSVGQTEAFF,TGTGCCAGCAGCGTAGGTCAGACTGAAGCTTTCTTT,NA,NA,TRBV9,TRBJ1-1
CASSPGTSRETQYF,TGTGCCAGCAGCCCCGGGACTAGCAGAGAGACCCAGTACTTC,few,TRBD2,TRBV5-6,TRBJ2-5
CASSGRDREAEAFF,TGTGCCAGCAGCGGTCGGGACAGGGAGGCTGAAGCTTTCTTT,NA,TRBD1,TRBV5-4,TRBJ1-1
CASSVGGGLRNEQFF,TGTGCCAGCAGCGTAGGGGGGGGACTGCGCAATGAGCAGTTCTTC,NA,TRBD2,TRBV9,TRBJ2-1
CASVQALYQETQYF,TGTGCCAGCGTCCAGGCCTTGTACCAAGAGACCCAGTACTTC,NA,NA,TRBV2,TRBJ2-5
CASSPGTRWTGELFF,TGTGCCAGCAGCCCCGGGACACGGTGGACCGGGGAGCTGTTTTTT,few,NA,TRBV5-4,TRBJ2-2
CASSSLAGAFNEQFF,TGTGCCAGCAGCTCACTAGCGGGAGCTTTCAATGAGCAGTTCTTC,NA,TRBD2,TRBV11-3,TRBJ2-1
CASRPGQRTGELFF,TGTGCCAGCAGGCCCGGACAGCGCACCGGGGAGCTGTTTTTT,NA,NA,TRBV7-9,TRBJ2-2
CASPRRTEYARF,TGCGCCAGCCCCAGGAGGACAGAGTACGCCCGGTTC,NA,NA,TRBV5-1,TRBJ2-7
CASSVAGEGLYEQYF,TGTGCCAGTAGTGTAGCGGGAGAGGGGCTCTACGAGCAGTACTTC,NA,TRBD2,TRBV19,TRBJ2-7
CASSEQGAGEGYTF,TGTGCCAGCAGTGAACAGGGGGCGGGTGAGGGCTACACCTTC,NA,TRBD1,TRBV6-1,TRBJ1-2
CASSRPGVPSSGGAAFF,TGCGCCAGCAGCCGTCCCGGTGTACCTTCCTCTGGAGGGGCAGCTTTCTTT,NA,NA,TRBV4-1,TRBJ1-1
CASSVDLVTYNEQFF,TGTGCCAGCAGCGTAGATCTAGTCACCTACAATGAGCAGTTCTTC,NA,NA,TRBV9,TRBJ2-1
CASSRTGVTGRRNGYTF,TGTGCCAGCAGCCGTACAGGGGTCACGGGGAGAAGGAATGGCTACACCTTC,few,TRBD1,TRBV13,TRBJ1-2
CASSLGQGGNQPQHF,TGCGCCAGCAGCTTGGGGCAGGGGGGCAATCAGCCCCAGCATTTT,NA,TRBD1,TRBV5-1,TRBJ1-5
CASILSGYGPYGYTF,TGTGCCAGCATCCTCAGCGGGTATGGTCCGTATGGCTACACCTTC,NA,NA,TRBV5-5,TRBJ1-2
CASSMDRDTEAFF,TGTGCCAGTAGTATGGACAGGGACACTGAAGCTTTCTTT,NA,TRBD1,TRBV19,TRBJ1-1
CSVVPRGTDTQYF,TGCAGCGTTGTTCCCCGCGGCACAGATACGCAGTATTTT,NA,NA,TRBV29-1,TRBJ2-3
CASSPGTSGRYEQYF,TGCGCCAGCAGCCCCGGGACTAGCGGGAGGTACGAGCAGTACTTC,NA,TRBD2,TRBV5-1,TRBJ2-7
CASSAGRRDRATNEQFF,TGTGCCAGCAGCGCAGGTAGAAGGGACAGGGCCACCAATGAGCAGTTCTTC,NA,TRBD1,TRBV9,TRBJ2-1
CASEGKGGGYEQYF,TGTGCCAGCGAAGGGAAAGGAGGCGGCTACGAGCAGTACTTC,NA,NA,TRBV27,TRBJ2-7
CASGLAGLEQYF,TGTGCCAGCGGGTTGGCGGGGCTCGAGCAGTACTTC,NA,NA,TRBV28,TRBJ2-7
CASNPEGLGEQFF,TGTGCCAGCAATCCGGAGGGTCTGGGAGAGCAGTTCTTC,NA,NA,TRBV2,TRBJ2-1
CASSYLRGQGKYEQYF,TGTGCCAGCAGCTATCTTCGCGGACAGGGGAAATACGAGCAGTACTTC,NA,TRBD1,TRBV7-3,TRBJ2-7
CASSSTFWEQFF,TGCGCCAGCAGCTCAACATTTTGGGAGCAGTTCTTC,NA,NA,TRBV5-1,TRBJ2-1
CASFTSSNQPQHF,TGTGCCAGCTTTACCAGTTCAAATCAGCCCCAGCATTTT,NA,NA,TRBV28,TRBJ1-5
CAWSVTESSYEQYF,TGTGCCTGGAGTGTAACAGAGAGCTCCTACGAGCAGTACTTC,NA,NA,TRBV30,TRBJ2-7
CASSFTSEGYEQYF,TGTGCCAGCAGCTTCACTAGCGAGGGCTACGAGCAGTACTTC,NA,TRBD2,TRBV9,TRBJ2-7
CASSLAGLSSYEQYF,TGCGCCAGCAGCTTGGCGGGACTCAGTTCCTACGAGCAGTACTTC,NA,NA,TRBV5-1,TRBJ2-7
CASSFPRDGRTDTQYF,TGTGCCAGCAGTTTTCCAAGGGACGGGAGGACAGATACGCAGTATTTT,NA,TRBD2,TRBV28,TRBJ2-3